This T cell receptor beta chain emerged from a study of blood T cell repertoires in COVID-19. Generated by immunoSEQ multiplex PCR, the TCRdb table keeps only in-frame clones and is missing some. The sample has 70,000 or so clones, approximately 80% seen once. This CDR3 has 10 amino acids. Germline assignment: CDR1 DFQATT and CDR2 SNEGSKA (reference sequence). V was cut by 3 bases and J by 10 bases, with 4 bases left in between. This TCR was sampled from a middle-aged man with COVID-19, enrolled during active disease. Sequencing input: peripheral blood. The gene calls are TRBV20-1 and TRBJ1-6; D is unresolved. CDR3 coding DNA: TGCAGTGCTAGGGAGTCACCCCTCCACTTT. Translating it yields CSARESPLHF.